This T cell receptor beta chain is drawn from a study of blood T cells in healthy people across ages. The CDR3 totals 17 residues. V shed 1 base and J 4 bases; nucleotides not matched to a gene: 6. Germline V lookup: CDR1 SGHVS, CDR2 FNYEAQ. Alongside a J-beta primer mix, a sample-barcoded 5' primer served in a second PCR lasting roughly 7 to 12 cycles. TCRdb re-called the 5' RACE reads with MiXCR, one entry per CDR3 protein. The sample has about 1.6 million distinct CDR3 sequences; around 36% are singletons. V and J are TRBV7-6 and TRBJ2-1; 11 bases line up with TRBD2. The sample was blood. The receptor's source is a woman aged 25 to 45 in good health. The CDR3 nucleotides read TGTGCCAGCAGCTTAGAGCCGGGACTAGCGGTTTACAATGAGCAGTTCTTC. Amino acid sequence: CASSLEPGLAVYNEQFF.